This T cell receptor beta chain came from a study of human T cells and chemical hapten exposure. Study overall: The use of 2% DPC on roughly 2 cm by roughly 2 cm of upper inner arm skin constituted sensitization. Patients additionally received therapeutic doses of diphenylcyclopropenone on the scalp once a week, and this continued throughout the roughly 25-week study.

Overall study results and limits: Versus controls, significantly more large CDR3 similarity clusters arose from expanded TCRs.

The time point here: patch test 2, 6 weeks after DPC sensitization. Treatment specified: therapeutic diphenylcyclopropenone sensitization with weekly scalp DPC. Whole blood, unfractionated, served as the material for total RNA extraction. This clonotype turned up a few times. Its matching antigen is unknown. V lost 4 bases to trimming and J lost 2 bases; unmatched junction nucleotides: 5. There are 16 residues in the CDR3. The germline V gene has CDR1 SGHDN and CDR2 FVKESK. Via MiXCR, TCRdb re-called the RACE reads, giving one row per CDR3 protein. The sample lists more than 85,000 distinct CDR3 sequences, 11% occurring once.

The chain employs TRBV14 and TRBJ2-5; TRBD2 matches at 12 bases. This receptor was identified in a man aged 40-55 years with alopecia areata. Some clones in this sample may be carry-over from other donors' samples. The specimen was whole blood, collected in connection with sensitization to the hapten diphenylcyclopropenone (DPC). The CDR3 loop is CASSPLAGGQQETQYF. CDR3 in DNA: TGTGCCAGCAGCCCTCTAGCGGGAGGGCAGCAAGAGACCCAGTACTTC. Variable domain in full (rest from reference TRBV14 and TRBJ2-5): EAGVTQFPSHSVIEKGQTVTLRCDPISGHDNLYWYRRVMGKEIKFLLHFVKESKQDESGMPNNRFLAERTGGTYSTLKVQPAELEDSGVYFCASSPLAGGQQETQYFGPGTRLLVL.